One T cell receptor beta chain is described in this entry. Its antigen remains unknown. Sample-barcoded 5' priming and a J-beta primer mix drove a second PCR of about 7 to 12 cycles. Each CDR3 protein gets one entry after TCRdb re-called the 5' RACE reads with MiXCR. The data contain about 1,600,000 distinct CDR3 sequences, approximately 40% of them singletons. The source of the sample is a study of blood T cells in healthy people across ages. V gave up 5 bases and J gave up 9 bases, with 14 bases separating them. The CDR3 sequence is 13 residues long. In germline, CDR1 is SGHTA, CDR2 FQGTGA. Study-wide results and caveats: Naive T cell percentage strongly correlated with TCR beta diversity. Per million T cells, TCR beta diversity dropped roughly linearly as age increased. More naive CD4+ cells and higher diversity were found in long-lived than in aged donors.

Total RNA, at least 5.5 micrograms per sample, came from PBMCs. Sample: blood. The chain uses TRBV7-3 and TRBJ2-1, with a possible D match to TRBD1 (6 bases). The TCR sequence derives from a woman aged 18-30 years in good health. This CDR3 is CASSEQGVGEQFF. DNA for the CDR3: TGTGCCAGCAGCGAACAGGGAGTCGGTGAGCAGTTCTTC. The full variable domain, its missing parts supplied by reference TRBV7-3 and TRBJ2-1, is GAGVSQTPSNKVTEKGKYVELRCDPISGHTALYWYRQSLGQGPEFLIYFQGTGAADDSGLPNDRFFAVRPEGSVSTLKIQRTERGDSAVYLCASSEQGVGEQFFGPGTRLTVL.